This T cell receptor (beta chain) derives from a study of regulatory T cells in long-lasting Graves disease. The time point: newly diagnosed GD, antithyroid drugs for less than 3 months. Generation of the TCR library employed RNA extracted from PBMCs. It was American Thyroid Association guidelines that determined Graves' disease diagnosis. Arm-PCR of CDR3 regions with iRepertoire HTBI primers generated TCR beta libraries. MiXCR was run by TCRdb on the multiplex PCR reads, yielding one entry per CDR3 protein. The top ten hold approximately 17% of the sample, which has 400,000 to 500,000 distinct CDR3 sequences, 13% to 15% seen once. Looked up from germline, CDR1 is SGHAT and CDR2 is FQNNGV. The V gene lost 4 bases and the J gene lost 4 bases, with 14 bases spanning the gap. The length of the CDR3 is 14 residues. This clonotype was recorded at least ten times. These same records also appear under a second study, on T cells in Graves' hyperthyroidism and ophthalmopathy. That work adds: The TCR CDR3 first-round RT-PCR relied on the HTBI primer set. From stable hyperthyroidism, ophthalmopathy was set apart by a 13 V-J model.

The chain recombines TRBV11-2 with TRBJ2-7, with a possible D match to TRBD1 (6 bases). This material consisted of peripheral blood mononuclear cells (PBMCs), taken at new diagnosis, from a patient treated with antithyroid drugs. This receptor was taken from a woman in her 50s with Graves disease. This CDR3 is CASSSTGDLYEQYF. In nucleotides, the CDR3 is TGTGCCAGCAGCTCGACAGGTGATTTGTACGAGCAGTACTTC. The whole variable domain, filled in from reference TRBV11-2 and TRBJ2-7, reads EAGVAQSPRYKIIEKRQSVAFWCNPISGHATLYWYQQILGQGPKLLIQFQNNGVVDDSQLPKDRFSAERLKGVDSTLKIQPAKLEDSAVYLCASSSTGDLYEQYFGPGTRLTVT.